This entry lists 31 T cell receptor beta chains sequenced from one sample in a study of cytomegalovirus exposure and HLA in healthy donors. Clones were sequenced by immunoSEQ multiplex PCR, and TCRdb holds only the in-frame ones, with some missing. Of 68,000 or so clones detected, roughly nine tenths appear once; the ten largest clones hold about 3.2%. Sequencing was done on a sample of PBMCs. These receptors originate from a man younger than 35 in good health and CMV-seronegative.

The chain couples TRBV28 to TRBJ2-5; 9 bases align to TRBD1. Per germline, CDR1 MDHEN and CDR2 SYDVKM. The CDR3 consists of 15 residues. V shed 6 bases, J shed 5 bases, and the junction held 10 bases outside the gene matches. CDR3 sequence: CASRRDRERGETQYF. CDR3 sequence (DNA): TGTGCCAGCAGAAGGGACAGGGAGAGAGGCGAGACCCAGTACTTC.

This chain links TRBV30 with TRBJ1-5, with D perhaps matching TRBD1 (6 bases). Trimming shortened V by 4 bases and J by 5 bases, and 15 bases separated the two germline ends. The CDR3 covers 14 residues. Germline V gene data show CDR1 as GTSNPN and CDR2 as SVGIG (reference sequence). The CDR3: CAWNKDSTYQPQHF. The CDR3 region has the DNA TGTGCCTGGAATAAGGACAGCACTTATCAGCCCCAGCATTTT.

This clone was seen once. The CDR3 sequence is CASSPGFGRVNQPQHF. CDR3 bases: TGTGCCAGCAGCCCGGGGTTTGGACGGGTAAATCAGCCCCAGCATTTT. The rearrangement links TRBV11-2 to TRBJ1-5; D remains ambiguous. The germline V and J ends were trimmed by 5 bases and 4 bases, with 18 bases remaining between them. Germline assignment: CDR1 SGHAT and CDR2 FQNNGV. The CDR3 length is 16 residues. The full variable domain, in which reference TRBV11-2 and TRBJ1-5 provide the parts outside the CDR3, is EAGVAQSPRYKIIEKRQSVAFWCNPISGHATLYWYQQILGQGPKLLIQFQNNGVVDDSQLPKDRFSAERLKGVDSTLKIQPAKLEDSAVYLCASSPGFGRVNQPQHFGDGTRLSIL.

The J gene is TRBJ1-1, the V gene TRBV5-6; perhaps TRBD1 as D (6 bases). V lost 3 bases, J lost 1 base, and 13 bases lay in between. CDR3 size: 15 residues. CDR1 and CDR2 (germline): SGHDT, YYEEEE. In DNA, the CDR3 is TGTGCCAGCAGCTGGCCAGGGGTCGGGAACACTGAAGCTTTCTTT. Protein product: CASSWPGVGNTEAFF. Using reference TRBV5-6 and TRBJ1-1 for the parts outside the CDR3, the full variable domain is DAGVTQSPTHLIKTRGQQVTLRCSPKSGHDTVSWYQQALGQGPQFIFQYYEEEERQRGNFPDRFSGHQFPNYSSELNVNALLLGDSALYLCASSWPGVGNTEAFFGQGTRLTVV.

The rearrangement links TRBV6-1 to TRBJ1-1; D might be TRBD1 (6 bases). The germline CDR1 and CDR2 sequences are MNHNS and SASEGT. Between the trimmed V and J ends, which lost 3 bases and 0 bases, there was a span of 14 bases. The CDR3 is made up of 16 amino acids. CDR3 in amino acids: CASSEGAWAVNTEAFF. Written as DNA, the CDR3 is TGTGCCAGCAGTGAGGGGGCTTGGGCGGTGAACACTGAAGCTTTCTTT.

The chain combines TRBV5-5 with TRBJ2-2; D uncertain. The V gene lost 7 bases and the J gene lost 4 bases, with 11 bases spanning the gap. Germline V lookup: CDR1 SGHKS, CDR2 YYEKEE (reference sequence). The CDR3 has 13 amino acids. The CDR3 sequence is CASHYMPTGELFF. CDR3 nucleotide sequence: TGTGCCAGCCACTATATGCCCACCGGGGAGCTGTTTTTT.

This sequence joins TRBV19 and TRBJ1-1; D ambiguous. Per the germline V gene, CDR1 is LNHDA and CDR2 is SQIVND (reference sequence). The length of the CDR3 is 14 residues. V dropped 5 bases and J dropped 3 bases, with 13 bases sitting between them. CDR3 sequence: CASSRMAGDTEAFF. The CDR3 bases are TGTGCCAGTAGTCGAATGGCGGGAGACACTGAAGCTTTCTTT.

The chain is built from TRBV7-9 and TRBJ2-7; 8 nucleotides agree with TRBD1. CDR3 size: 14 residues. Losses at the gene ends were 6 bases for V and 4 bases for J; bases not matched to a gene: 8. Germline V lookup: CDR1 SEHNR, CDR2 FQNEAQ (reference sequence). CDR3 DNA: TGTGCCAGCAGTTATCTGACAGGGGCATACGAGCAGTACTTC. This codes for CASSYLTGAYEQYF.

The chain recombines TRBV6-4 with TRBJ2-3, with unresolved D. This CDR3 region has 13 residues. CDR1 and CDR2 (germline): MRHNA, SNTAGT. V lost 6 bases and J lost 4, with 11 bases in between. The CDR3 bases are TGTGCCAGCAGCATTTCTAGAGCAGATACGCAGTATTTT. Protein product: CASSISRADTQYF.

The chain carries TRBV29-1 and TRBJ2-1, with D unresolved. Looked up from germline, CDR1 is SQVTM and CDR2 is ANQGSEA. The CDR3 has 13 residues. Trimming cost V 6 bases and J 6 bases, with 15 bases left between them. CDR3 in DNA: TGCAGCGTCGAAAGTCGGAGCTCCAATGAGCAGTTCTTC. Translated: CSVESRSSNEQFF.

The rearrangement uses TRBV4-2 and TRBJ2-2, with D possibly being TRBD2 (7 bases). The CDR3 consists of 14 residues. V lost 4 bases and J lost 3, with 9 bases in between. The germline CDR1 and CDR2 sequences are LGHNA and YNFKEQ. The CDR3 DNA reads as TGTGCCAGCAGCCGGGGGGGCGACACCGGGGAGCTGTTTTTT. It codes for CASSRGGDTGELFF.

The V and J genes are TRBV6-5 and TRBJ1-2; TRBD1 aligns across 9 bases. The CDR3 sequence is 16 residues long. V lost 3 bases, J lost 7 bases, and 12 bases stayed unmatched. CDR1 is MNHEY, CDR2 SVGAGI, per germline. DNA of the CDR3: TGTGCCAGCAGTTATTCTACCGGGACAGGGACAATTGGCTACACCTTC. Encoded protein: CASSYSTGTGTIGYTF.

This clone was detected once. DNA for the CDR3: TGTGCCAGCAGGGGACAGCCAGGGGACGAGCAGTACTTC. This gives the protein CASRGQPGDEQYF. J is TRBJ2-7 and V is TRBV27; 7 bases align to TRBD1. The CDR3 is made up of 13 amino acids. V shed 6 bases, J shed 5 bases, and the junction held 7 bases outside the gene matches. Germline V gives CDR1 MNHEY, CDR2 SMNVEV (reference sequence).

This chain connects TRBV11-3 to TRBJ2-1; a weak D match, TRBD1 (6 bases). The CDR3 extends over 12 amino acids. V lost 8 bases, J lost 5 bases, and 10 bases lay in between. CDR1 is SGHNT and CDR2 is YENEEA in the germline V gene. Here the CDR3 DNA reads TGTGCCAGCCAGGGGTCGAACAATGAGCAGTTCTTC. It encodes CASQGSNNEQFF.

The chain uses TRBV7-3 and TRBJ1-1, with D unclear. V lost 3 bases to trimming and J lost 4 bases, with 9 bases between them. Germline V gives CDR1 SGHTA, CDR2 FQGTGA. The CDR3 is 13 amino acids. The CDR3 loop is CASSFQTGTEAFF. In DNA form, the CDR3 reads TGTGCCAGCAGCTTCCAGACGGGCACTGAAGCTTTCTTT.

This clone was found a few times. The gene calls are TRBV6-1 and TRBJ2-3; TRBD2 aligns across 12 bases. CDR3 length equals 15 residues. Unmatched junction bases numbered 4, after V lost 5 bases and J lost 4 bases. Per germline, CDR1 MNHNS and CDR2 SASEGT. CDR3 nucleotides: TGTGCCAGCAGTCCGGGACTAGCGGGCCCAGATACGCAGTATTTT. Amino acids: CASSPGLAGPDTQYF.

As DNA, the CDR3 is TGTGCCAGCAGTTTTATAGCTCCCTACGAGCAGTACTTC. Protein sequence: CASSFIAPYEQYF. The chain joins TRBV28 to TRBJ2-7; D is uncertain. The ends were cut back, 3 bases at V and 2 bases at J, with 8 bases in the middle. Germline V lookup: CDR1 MDHEN, CDR2 SYDVKM. There are 13 residues in the CDR3.

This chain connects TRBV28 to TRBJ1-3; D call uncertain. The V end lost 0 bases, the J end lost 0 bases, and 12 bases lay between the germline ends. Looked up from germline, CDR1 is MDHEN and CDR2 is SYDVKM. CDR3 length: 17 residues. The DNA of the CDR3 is TGTGCCAGCAGTTTATGGATTCGCGGGAGCTCTGGAAACACCATATATTTT. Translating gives CASSLWIRGSSGNTIYF.

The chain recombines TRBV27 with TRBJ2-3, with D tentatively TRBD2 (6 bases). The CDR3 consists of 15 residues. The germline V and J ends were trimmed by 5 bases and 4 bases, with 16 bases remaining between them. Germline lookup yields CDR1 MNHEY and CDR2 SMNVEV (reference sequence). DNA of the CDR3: TGTGCCAGCAGTAAACCTGGGGGGTGGTCAGATACGCAGTATTTT. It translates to CASSKPGGWSDTQYF.

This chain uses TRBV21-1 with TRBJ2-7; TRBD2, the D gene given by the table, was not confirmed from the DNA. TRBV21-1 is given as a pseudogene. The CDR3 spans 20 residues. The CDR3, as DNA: TGTGCCAGCAGCAAAGAGGGGGCTAGCGGGAGTCCAGAGAATACCTACGAGCAGTACTTC. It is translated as CASSKEGASGSPENTYEQYF.

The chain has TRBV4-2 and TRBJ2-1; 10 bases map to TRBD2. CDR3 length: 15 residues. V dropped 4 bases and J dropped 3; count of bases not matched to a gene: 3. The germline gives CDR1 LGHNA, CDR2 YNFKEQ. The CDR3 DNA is TGTGCCAGCAGCCCAGGGACTAGCGACTACAATGAGCAGTTCTTC. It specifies CASSPGTSDYNEQFF.

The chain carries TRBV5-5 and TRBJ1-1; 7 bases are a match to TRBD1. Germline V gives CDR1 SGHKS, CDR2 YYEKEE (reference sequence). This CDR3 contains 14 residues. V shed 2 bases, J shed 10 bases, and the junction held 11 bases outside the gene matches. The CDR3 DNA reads TGTGCCAGCAGCTTAAAAACAGGGGATCCTTCAGCTTTCTTT. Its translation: CASSLKTGDPSAFF. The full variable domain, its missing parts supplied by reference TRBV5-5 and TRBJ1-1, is DAGVTQSPTHLIKTRGQQVTLRCSPISGHKSVSWYQQVLGQGPQFIFQYYEKEERGRGNFPDRFSARQFPNYSSELNVNALLLGDSALYLCASSLKTGDPSAFFGQGTRLTVV.

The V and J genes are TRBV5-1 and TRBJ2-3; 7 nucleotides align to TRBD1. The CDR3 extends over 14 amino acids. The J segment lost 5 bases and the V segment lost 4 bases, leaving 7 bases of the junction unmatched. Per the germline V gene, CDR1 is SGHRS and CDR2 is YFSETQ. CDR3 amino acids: CASSTTGVEDTQYF. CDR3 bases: TGCGCCAGCAGCACCACAGGGGTCGAAGATACGCAGTATTTT.

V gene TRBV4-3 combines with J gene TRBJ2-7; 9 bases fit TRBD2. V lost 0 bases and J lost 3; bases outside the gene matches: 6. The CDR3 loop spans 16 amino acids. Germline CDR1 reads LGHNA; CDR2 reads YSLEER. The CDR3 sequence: CASSQDGVAGDYEQYF. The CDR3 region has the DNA TGCGCCAGCAGCCAAGATGGGGTAGCGGGAGACTACGAGCAGTACTTC.

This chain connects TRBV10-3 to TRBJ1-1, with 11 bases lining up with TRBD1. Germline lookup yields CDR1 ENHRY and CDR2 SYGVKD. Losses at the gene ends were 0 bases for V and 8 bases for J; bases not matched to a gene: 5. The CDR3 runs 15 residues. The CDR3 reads CAISESRGQGVEAFF. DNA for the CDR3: TGTGCCATCAGTGAGTCAAGGGGACAGGGGGTCGAAGCTTTCTTT.

Here the CDR3 DNA reads TGTGCCAGCAGCCTCAGTTCCGGACTTAATGAAAAACTGTTTTTT. It codes for CASSLSSGLNEKLFF. V usage is TRBV7-2 and J usage is TRBJ1-4; D uncertain. CDR3 length: 15 residues. Trimming removed 5 bases from V and 4 bases from J, with 14 bases in between. The germline gives CDR1 SGHTA, CDR2 FQGNSA.

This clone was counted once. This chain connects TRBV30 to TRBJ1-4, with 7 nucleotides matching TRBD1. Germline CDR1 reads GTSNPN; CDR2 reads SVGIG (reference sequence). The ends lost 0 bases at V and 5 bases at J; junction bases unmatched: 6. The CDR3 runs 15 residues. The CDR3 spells CAWSVQWDRNEKLFF. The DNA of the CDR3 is TGTGCCTGGAGTGTACAGTGGGACAGAAATGAAAAACTGTTTTTT.

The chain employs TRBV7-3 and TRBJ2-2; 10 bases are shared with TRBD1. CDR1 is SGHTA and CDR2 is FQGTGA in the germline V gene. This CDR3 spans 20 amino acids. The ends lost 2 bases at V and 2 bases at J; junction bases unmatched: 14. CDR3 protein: CASSLPGDRQGALNTGELFF. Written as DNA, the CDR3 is TGTGCCAGCAGCTTACCCGGCGACCGACAGGGGGCCCTAAACACCGGGGAGCTGTTTTTT. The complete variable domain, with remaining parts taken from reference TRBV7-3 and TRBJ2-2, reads GAGVSQTPSNKVTEKGKYVELRCDPISGHTALYWYRQSLGQGPEFLIYFQGTGAADDSGLPNDRFFAVRPEGSVSTLKIQRTERGDSAVYLCASSLPGDRQGALNTGELFFGEGSRLTVL.

The CDR3 region has the DNA TGCGCCAGCAGCTTAGCTAGCGGGGTCCATGAGCAGTTCTTC. Translation gives CASSLASGVHEQFF. V usage is TRBV5-1 and J usage is TRBJ2-1, with TRBD2 identical over 9 bases. Germline V gene data show CDR1 as SGHRS and CDR2 as YFSETQ. The CDR3 is 14 amino acids. V was clipped by 2 bases and J by 8 bases; unmatched bases: 5. The full variable domain, in which reference TRBV5-1 and TRBJ2-1 provide the parts outside the CDR3, is KAGVTQTPRYLIKTRGQQVTLSCSPISGHRSVSWYQQTPGQGLQFLFEYFSETQRNKGNFPGRFSGRQFSNSRSEMNVSTLELGDSALYLCASSLASGVHEQFFGPGTRLTVL.

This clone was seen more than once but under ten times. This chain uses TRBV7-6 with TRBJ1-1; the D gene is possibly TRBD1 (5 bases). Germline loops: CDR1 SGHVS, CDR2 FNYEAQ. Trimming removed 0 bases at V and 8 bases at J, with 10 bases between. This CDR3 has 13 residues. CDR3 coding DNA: TGTGCCAGCAGCTTAGCTGGGGCGGCCGAAGCTTTCTTT. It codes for CASSLAGAAEAFF.

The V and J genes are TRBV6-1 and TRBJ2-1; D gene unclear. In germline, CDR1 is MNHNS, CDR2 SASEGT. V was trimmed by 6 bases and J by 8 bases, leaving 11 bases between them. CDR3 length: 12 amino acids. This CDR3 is CASRPDSHEQFF. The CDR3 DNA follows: TGTGCCAGCAGACCCGATAGCCATGAGCAGTTCTTC.